The following is a T cell receptor beta chain sequence with its context. Its antigen is not identified. This sample is part of a study of shared clonotypes between healthy human individuals. Healthy HIV-negative adults with no recent acute infections or vaccinations were recruited as donors. The authors distributed each subset's genomic DNA evenly over several immunoSEQ plates. The data were produced by immunoSEQ multiplex PCR, yet TCRdb's version contains in-frame clones alone and is incomplete. The sample includes about half a million clones, approximately 81% of them seen just once. Study outcomes and limitations: Few donors limited the genetic and exposure-history diversity represented.

The CDR3 loop spans 14 amino acids. V lost 7 bases, J lost 2 bases, and 7 bases stayed unmatched. Germline V gene sequence: CDR1 MDHEN, CDR2 SYDVKM. The sequence derives from a middle-aged woman in good health. Some clones in this sample may be carry-over from other donors' samples. Material: PBMCs. This sequence joins TRBV28 and TRBJ1-2; 7 nucleotides align to TRBD1. For the CDR3, the DNA is TGTGCCAGCAATGACAGGGCCGAAAACTATGGCTACACCTTC. This sequence encodes CASNDRAENYGYTF.